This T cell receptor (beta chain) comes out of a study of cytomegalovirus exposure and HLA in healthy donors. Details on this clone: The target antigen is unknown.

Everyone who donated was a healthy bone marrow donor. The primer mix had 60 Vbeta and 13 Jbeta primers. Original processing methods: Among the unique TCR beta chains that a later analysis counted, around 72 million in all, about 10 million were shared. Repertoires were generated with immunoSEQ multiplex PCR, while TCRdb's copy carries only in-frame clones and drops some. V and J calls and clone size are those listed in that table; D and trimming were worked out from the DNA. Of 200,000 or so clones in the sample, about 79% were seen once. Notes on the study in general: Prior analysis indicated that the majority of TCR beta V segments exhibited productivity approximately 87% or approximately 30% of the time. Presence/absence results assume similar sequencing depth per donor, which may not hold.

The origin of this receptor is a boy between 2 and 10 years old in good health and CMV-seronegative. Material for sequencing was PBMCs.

The CDR3 sequence: CASSWHRATGYTF. The DNA of the CDR3 is TGTGCCAGTAGTTGGCACAGGGCGACTGGCTACACCTTC. This rearrangement joins TRBV19 to TRBJ1-2, with D perhaps matching TRBD1 (6 bases). This CDR3 has 13 amino acids. Germline V CDR1 and CDR2: LNHDA, SQIVND (reference sequence). V lost 5 bases to trimming and J lost 7 bases, with 14 bases between them.